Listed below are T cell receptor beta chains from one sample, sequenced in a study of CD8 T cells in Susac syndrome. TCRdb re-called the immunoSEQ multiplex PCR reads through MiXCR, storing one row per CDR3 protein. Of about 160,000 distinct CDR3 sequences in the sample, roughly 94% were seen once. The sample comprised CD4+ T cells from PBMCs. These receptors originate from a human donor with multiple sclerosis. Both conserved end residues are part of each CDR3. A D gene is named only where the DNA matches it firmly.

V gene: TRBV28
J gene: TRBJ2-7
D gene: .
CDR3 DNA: TGTGCCAGCAGTCTACTAGGACCGGTATACGAGCAGTACTTC
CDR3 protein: CASSLLGPVYEQYF

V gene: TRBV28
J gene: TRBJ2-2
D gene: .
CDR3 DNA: TGTGCCAGCAGGTCCGGGAGCATGGGCGGGGAGCTGTTTTTT
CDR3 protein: CASRSGSMGGELFF

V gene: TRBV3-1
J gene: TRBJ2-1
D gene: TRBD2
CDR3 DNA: TGTGCCAGCAAGACTAGCGGGGGGGACAATGAGCAGTTCTTC
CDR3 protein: CASKTSGGDNEQFF

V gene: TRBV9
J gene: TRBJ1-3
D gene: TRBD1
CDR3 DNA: TGTGCCAGCAGCGTAGCGACAGGGTCCTCTGGAAACACCATATATTTT
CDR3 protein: CASSVATGSSGNTIYF

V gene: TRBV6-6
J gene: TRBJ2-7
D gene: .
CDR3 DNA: TGTGCCAGCAGAAGGACGGTCGAGCAGTACTTC
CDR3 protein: CASRRTVEQYF

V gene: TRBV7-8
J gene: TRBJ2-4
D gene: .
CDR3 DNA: TGTGCCAGCAGCTTACGGGGACCCCTAGCCAAAAACATTCAGTACTTC
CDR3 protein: CASSLRGPLAKNIQYF

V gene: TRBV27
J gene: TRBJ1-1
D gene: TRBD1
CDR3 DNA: TGTGCCAGCAGACTACAGGGGGCGCGTACTGAAGCTTTCTTT
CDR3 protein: CASRLQGARTEAFF

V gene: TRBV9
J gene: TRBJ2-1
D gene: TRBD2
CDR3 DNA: TGTGCCAGCAGCGTAGTTTCCGGGAGGCTTTACAATGAGCAGTTCTTC
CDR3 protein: CASSVVSGRLYNEQFF

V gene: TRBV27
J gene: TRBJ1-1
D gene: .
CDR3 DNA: TGTGCCAGCAGTTTATCCGTAATGTCCCGCGGCTTGCTTCTTATGAACACTGAAGCTTTCTTT
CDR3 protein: CASSLSVMSRGLLLMNTEAFF

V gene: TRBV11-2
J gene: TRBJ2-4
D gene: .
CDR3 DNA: TGTGCCAGCAGCTTCCGCCGACAGGGACTAGCCAAAAACATTCAGTACTTC
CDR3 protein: CASSFRRQGLAKNIQYF

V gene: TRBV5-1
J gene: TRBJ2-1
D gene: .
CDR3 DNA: TGCGCCAGCAGCTTTTTGGCTGATGAGCAGTTCTTC
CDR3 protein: CASSFLADEQFF